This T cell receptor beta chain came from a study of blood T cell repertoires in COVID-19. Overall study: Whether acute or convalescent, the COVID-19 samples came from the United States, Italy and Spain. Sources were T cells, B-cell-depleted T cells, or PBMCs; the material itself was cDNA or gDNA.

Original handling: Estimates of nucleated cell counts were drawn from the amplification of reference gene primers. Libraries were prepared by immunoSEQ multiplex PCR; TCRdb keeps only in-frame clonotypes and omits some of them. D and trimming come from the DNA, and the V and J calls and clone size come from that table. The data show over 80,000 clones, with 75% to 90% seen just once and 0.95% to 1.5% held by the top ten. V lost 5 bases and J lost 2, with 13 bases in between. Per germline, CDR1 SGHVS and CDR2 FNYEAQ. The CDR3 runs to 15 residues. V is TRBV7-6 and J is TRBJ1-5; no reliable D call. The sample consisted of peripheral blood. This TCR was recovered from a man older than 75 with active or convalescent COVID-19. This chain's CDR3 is CASSPGNRGNQPQHF. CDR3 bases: TGTGCCAGCAGCCCCGGGAACCGAGGCAATCAGCCCCAGCATTTT. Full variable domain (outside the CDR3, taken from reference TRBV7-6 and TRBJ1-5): GAGVSQSPRYKVTKRGQDVALRCDPISGHVSLYWYRQALGQGPEFLTYFNYEAQQDKSGLPNDRFSAERPEGSISTLTIQRTEQRDSAMYRCASSPGNRGNQPQHFGDGTRLSIL.